One T cell receptor beta chain is described in this entry. This specimen comes from a study of shared clonotypes between healthy human individuals. Original processing methods: ImmunoSEQ output held junction-only sequences without quality scores, so filtering differed. The assay was immunoSEQ multiplex PCR, and TCRdb's table has in-frame clones only and misses some. The D gene and trimming were derived from the DNA, and the V and J assignments and clone size from that table. The top ten clones hold roughly 0.12% of a sample with hundreds of thousands of clones, about 96% of them seen once. Terminally differentiated effector memory CD45RA+ cells were excluded from the naive CD8 cells, which were CD45RO-negative and positively selected for CCR7. All donors qualified as healthy HIV-negative adults and had experienced no recent acute infections or vaccinations. The CDR3 is made up of 15 amino acids. V was pared by 0 bases and J by 3 bases, with 12 bases between. Germline loops: CDR1 SNHLY, CDR2 FYNNEI.

The source of this sequence is a woman aged 25 to 39 in good health. This chain joins TRBV2 and TRBJ2-7; D may be TRBD1 (5 bases). The sample taken for sequencing was naive CD8+ T cells sorted from blood. The CDR3 DNA sequence: TGTGCCAGCAGTGAAGCGCCTGGGGCAGACTACGAGCAGTACTTC. Translating it yields CASSEAPGADYEQYF.